This passage covers 9 T cell receptor beta chains from one sample sequenced in a study of siplizumab effects on memory and regulatory T cells. Some clones are missing from TCRdb's copy, which holds only in-frame ones; the method was immunoSEQ multiplex PCR. The sample lists about 68,000 clones, 93% occurring once. Sequenced input: CD8+ T cells sorted from blood. The receptors here all came from a human donor in good health.

V and J are TRBV7-9 and TRBJ1-4; D not resolved. The CDR3 totals 14 residues. Trimming shortened V by 5 bases and J by 5 bases, and 12 bases separated the two germline ends. Looked up from germline, CDR1 is SEHNR and CDR2 is FQNEAQ (reference sequence). DNA of the CDR3: TGTGCCAGCAGCCGAACAGCAGGCAATGAAAAACTGTTTTTT. This codes for CASSRTAGNEKLFF.

The V and J genes are TRBV27 and TRBJ2-7; the match to TRBD2 covers 11 bases. Germline-derived CDR1 and CDR2 are MNHEY and SMNVEV (reference sequence). J lost 5 bases, V lost 1 base, and 10 bases had no gene match. The CDR3 length is 17 residues. As DNA, the CDR3 is TGTGCCAGCAGTTTATATGGTAGCGGGGGGGCCGGAAACGAGCAGTACTTC. This sequence encodes CASSLYGSGGAGNEQYF.

This clone was detected once. The gene calls are TRBV25-1 and TRBJ2-1, with D perhaps assigned TRBD1 or TRBD2 (7 bases each). The CDR3 loop spans 15 amino acids. V lost 0 bases and J 7 bases, leaving 13 bases between the germline ends. The germline CDR1 and CDR2 sequences are MGHDK and SYGVNS. CDR3 amino acids: CASSEYQGGDNEQFF. The CDR3 DNA follows: TGTGCCAGCAGTGAATATCAGGGGGGGGATAATGAGCAGTTCTTC.

The V gene is TRBV9, the J gene TRBJ2-3, with 7 bases lining up with TRBD2. Germline CDR1 SGDLS, CDR2 YYNGEE. CDR3 length equals 18 residues. Trimming at V came to 0 bases and at J to 2 bases, leaving 12 bases not matched to a gene. CDR3 protein: CASSVEGEGAGLTDTQYF. In DNA form, the CDR3 reads TGTGCCAGCAGCGTAGAAGGCGAAGGAGCGGGGCTCACAGATACGCAGTATTTT.

The genes are TRBV6-1 and TRBJ1-1; D is ambiguous. This CDR3 is built from 16 residues. V lost 1 base, J lost 0 bases, and 12 bases lay in between. From germline, CDR1 is MNHNS and CDR2 SASEGT. The CDR3 DNA follows: TGTGCCAGCAGTGAAGAATGGTCGTTGGTGAACACTGAAGCTTTCTTT. It specifies CASSEEWSLVNTEAFF.

The V call is TRBV5-4, the J call TRBJ2-5; D not certain. CDR3 size: 12 residues. Trimming pared 1 base from V and 5 bases from J, leaving 6 bases between. In germline, CDR1 is SGHNT, CDR2 YYREEE (reference sequence). The CDR3 here is CASSLTFETQYF. DNA of the CDR3: TGTGCCAGCAGCTTGACTTTCGAGACCCAGTACTTC.

The chain uses TRBV30 and TRBJ2-7; D remains ambiguous. The CDR3 totals 12 residues. The V gene lost 4 bases and the J gene lost 0 bases, with 7 bases spanning the gap. Germline assignment: CDR1 GTSNPN and CDR2 SVGIG (reference sequence). In DNA form, the CDR3 reads TGTGCCTGGACGGTGAGCTCCTACGAGCAGTACTTC. Encoded protein: CAWTVSSYEQYF.

The rearrangement joins TRBV27 to TRBJ1-5, with D tentatively TRBD1 (5 bases). The CDR3 extends over 12 amino acids. Per the germline V gene, CDR1 is MNHEY and CDR2 is SMNVEV (reference sequence). The V gene lost 5 bases and the J gene lost 6 bases, with 8 bases spanning the gap. The CDR3 loop reads CASSPQGQPQHF. CDR3 nucleotide sequence: TGTGCCAGCAGTCCCCAGGGTCAGCCCCAGCATTTT.

CDR3: CASSPTPLTDTQYF. Written as DNA, the CDR3 is TGTGCCAGCAGTCCCACCCCCCTCACAGATACGCAGTATTTT. The rearrangement uses TRBV6-1 and TRBJ2-3, with D hard to call. The CDR3 extends over 14 amino acids. CDR1 and CDR2 (germline): MNHNS, SASEGT. The ends were cut back, 5 bases at V and 2 bases at J, with 11 bases in the middle.